This T cell receptor beta chain was observed in a study of OX40 agonist ivuxolimab in advanced cancers. Sampling times: baseline, cycle 4 day 1, cycle 7 day 1. The CDR3 consists of 14 residues. The germline V gene encodes CDR1 MNHEY and CDR2 SVGAGI. V shed 6 bases, J shed 5 bases, and the junction held 6 bases outside the gene matches. Clones were read by immunoSEQ multiplex PCR, and TCRdb kept only the in-frame ones, dropping some. The data contain 37,000 or so clones, about 88% of them singletons. Sequenced material: CD4+ or CD8+ T cells sorted from blood, taken in a trial of the OX40 agonist ivuxolimab. The source is an adult with an advanced solid tumor such as melanoma, head and neck, liver or kidney cancer. This chain links TRBV6-5 with TRBJ2-7; 11 nucleotides agree with TRBD1. CDR3 in amino acids: CASSLGQGAHEQYF. As DNA, the CDR3 is TGTGCCAGCAGCCTCGGACAGGGGGCCCACGAGCAGTACTTC.